Below are 30 T cell receptor beta chains sequenced from a single sample in a study of T cell repertoires in cytomegalovirus infection. Which antigens these TCRs recognize remains unknown. TCRdb used MiXCR to reprocess the reads, holding one entry per CDR3 protein. The data contain hundreds of thousands of distinct CDR3 sequences, roughly 33% of them singletons. This specimen was cultured CD8+ T cells from PBMCs, taken from culture after CMV antigen stimulation. Every receptor here comes from a human donor in good health (CMV status not recorded). Some clones in this sample may be carry-over from other donors' samples.

The CDR3 sequence is CASSILVNTEAFF. DNA of the CDR3: TGTGCCAGTAGTATTCTGGTGAACACTGAAGCTTTCTTT. This sequence joins TRBV19 and TRBJ1-1; D ambiguous. V dropped 3 bases and J dropped 0 bases, with 5 bases sitting between them. The CDR3 extends over 13 amino acids. CDR1 and CDR2 (germline): LNHDA, SQIVND (reference sequence).

This chain links TRBV6-1 with TRBJ2-4; D is perhaps TRBD1 (6 bases). Germline values: CDR1 MNHNS, CDR2 SASEGT. Trimming left V 6 bases short and J 2 bases short, with 20 bases between. This CDR3 comprises 17 residues. CDR3: CASSPTFEGVSKNIQYF. The CDR3 DNA reads TGTGCCAGCAGCCCTACCTTCGAGGGGGTATCCAAAAACATTCAGTACTTC.

About this clonotype itself: At one of its ends the junction is not consistent with the germline gene, which may arise from a read error. This chain joins TRBV11-2 and TRBJ2-5; 9 nucleotides agree with TRBD1. Germline V gene data show CDR1 as SGHAT and CDR2 as FQNNGV. This CDR3 contains 14 residues. CDR3 region: CANSPGQGRETQYF. CDR3 coding DNA: TGTGCCAACAGCCCTGGACAGGGGCGAGAGACCCAGTACTTC.

This clonotype was seen a handful of times. The chain combines TRBV15 with TRBJ2-5; D may correspond to TRBD1 or TRBD2 (6 bases each). Germline CDR1 reads LNHNV; CDR2 reads YYDKDF (reference sequence). The length of the CDR3 is 12 residues. The V end lost 7 bases, the J end lost 5 bases, and 11 bases lay between the germline ends. As DNA, the CDR3 is TGTGCCACCAACGGGGGCGGGGAGACCCAGTACTTC. Its protein product is CATNGGGETQYF.

V is TRBV6-2 or TRBV6-3 and J is TRBJ1-5; D remains ambiguous. Germline V CDR1 and CDR2: MNHEY, SVGEGT. This CDR3 has 14 amino acids. Trimming took 2 bases from V and 0 from J, leaving 5 bases between them. This CDR3 is CASSYQNSNQPQHF. In nucleotides, the CDR3 is TGTGCCAGCAGTTACCAAAATAGCAATCAGCCCCAGCATTTT.

The chain employs TRBV6-2 or TRBV6-3 and TRBJ1-1, with TRBD1 as a possible D gene (5 bases). Germline values: CDR1 MNHEY, CDR2 SVGEGT. CDR3 length: 13 residues. Trimming left V 2 bases short and J 9 bases short, with 13 bases between. CDR3 sequence (DNA): TGTGCCAGCAGTTACCGACAGCCTGAAAAAGCTTTCTTT. Translated: CASSYRQPEKAFF.

V usage is TRBV10-3 and J usage is TRBJ1-1; a weak D match, TRBD1 (5 bases). This CDR3 comprises 14 residues. Trimming removed 6 bases at V and 5 bases at J, with 16 bases between. Germline CDR1 and CDR2: ENHRY and SYGVKD. The CDR3 bases are TGTGCCATCAGGGCTCAGGGCGGGAATACTGAAGCTTTCTTT. Protein sequence: CAIRAQGGNTEAFF.

A word on this clonotype: Just one base apart from a much larger clone, this may be a read error. The chain is built from TRBV6-1 and TRBJ1-5, with D hard to call. CDR3 length: 14 residues. CDR1 and CDR2 (germline): MNHNS, SASEGT. V lost 7 bases to trimming and J lost 1 base, with 11 bases between them. This CDR3 reads CASNDTGSNQPQHF. The DNA for the CDR3 is TGTGCCAGCAATGATACGGGGAGCAATCAGCCCCAGCATTTT.

This clonotype has a handful of counts. The chain uses TRBV7-9 and TRBJ2-1; D call uncertain. Trimming shortened V by 4 bases and J by 9 bases, and 19 bases separated the two germline ends. Germline V gene lookup returns CDR1 SEHNR and CDR2 FQNEAQ (reference sequence). The CDR3 is 15 residues long. The DNA of the CDR3 is TGTGCCAGCAGCTGGCCCTCAGCCCCGGTCGGTGAGCAGTTCTTC. This gives the protein CASSWPSAPVGEQFF.

This clonotype was recorded a few times. V usage is TRBV7-9 and J usage is TRBJ2-3, with 9 bases identical to TRBD1. Losses at the gene ends were 3 bases for V and 5 bases for J; bases not matched to a gene: 6. This CDR3 has 15 residues. In germline, CDR1 is SEHNR, CDR2 FQNEAQ (reference sequence). The CDR3 DNA reads TGTGCCAGCAGCTTGCCCGGACAGGGGAAAGATACGCAGTATTTT. Translated: CASSLPGQGKDTQYF.

V gene TRBV2 combines with J gene TRBJ1-4; weak D call: TRBD1 (5 bases). The germline CDR1 and CDR2 sequences are SNHLY and FYNNEI. V gave up 6 bases and J gave up 5 bases, with 10 bases separating them. The CDR3 extends over 13 amino acids. CDR3 in amino acids: CASRGAPNEKLFF. Here the CDR3 DNA reads TGTGCCAGCAGAGGGGCCCCCAATGAAAAACTGTTTTTT.

Worth noting for this clonotype: A much larger clone lies a single base off, so this may be a read error. The chain uses TRBV7-9 and TRBJ1-5, with D perhaps TRBD1 (5 bases). V was pared by 1 base and J by 3 bases, with 10 bases between. Germline loops: CDR1 SEHNR, CDR2 FQNEAQ (reference sequence). The CDR3 has 15 amino acids. CDR3 in DNA: TGTGCCAGCAGCTTAGGGGGGGAGGACAATCAGCCCCAGCATTTT. This sequence encodes CASSLGGEDNQPQHF.

This clonotype was counted at least ten times. V usage is TRBV6-1 and J usage is TRBJ2-2; TRBD2 matches 12 bases. The CDR3 is 15 residues long. Germline assignment: CDR1 MNHNS and CDR2 SASEGT. The junction had 4 bases not matched to a gene; V was cut back by 8 bases and J by 3 bases. The DNA of the CDR3 is TGTGCCAGCGATAGGACTAGCGGGGACACCGGGGAGCTGTTTTTT. Protein: CASDRTSGDTGELFF.

The chain recombines TRBV4-3 with TRBJ2-1; the D is unclear. The CDR3 has 14 residues. Trimming removed 0 bases at V and 8 bases at J, with 11 bases between. Per germline, CDR1 LGHNA and CDR2 YSLEER. CDR3 nucleotide sequence: TGCGCCAGCAGCCAAGATCTAGTTGGCTATGAGCAGTTCTTC. Encoded protein: CASSQDLVGYEQFF.

This clonotype has just a few counts. CDR3 loop: CASSHGRQVQNTEAFF. In DNA form, the CDR3 reads TGTGCCAGCAGCCACGGCCGCCAGGTTCAGAACACTGAAGCTTTCTTT. The V call is TRBV5-6, the J call TRBJ1-1; D uncertain. CDR1 and CDR2 (germline): SGHDT, YYEEEE. CDR3 size: 16 residues. Between the trimmed V and J ends, which lost 4 bases and 1 base, there was a span of 17 bases.

A few counts support this clonotype. This chain connects TRBV20-1 to TRBJ2-1; TRBD2 might be the D (5 bases). CDR1 and CDR2 from the germline V gene are DFQATT and SNEGSKA (reference sequence). Trimming removed 0 bases at V and 2 bases at J, with 5 bases between. This CDR3 is 13 amino acids long. In DNA, the CDR3 is TGCAGTGCTAGAGAGCGGGCCTACAATGAGCAGTTCTTC. Translation gives CSARERAYNEQFF.

This clonotype was found a few times. The chain links TRBV11-1 to TRBJ1-2; D not certain. With 6 bases removed from V and 3 bases from J, the gap between germline ends came to 11 bases. This CDR3 is 13 amino acids long. Germline V gives CDR1 SGHAT, CDR2 FQDESV (reference sequence). This chain's CDR3 is CASRLQSDYGYTF. The CDR3 nucleotides read TGTGCCAGCAGGTTACAGTCCGACTATGGCTACACCTTC.

This sequence joins TRBV7-4 and TRBJ2-5, with 10 positions matching TRBD1. V shed 2 bases and J 5 bases; nucleotides not matched to a gene: 5. This CDR3 has 15 amino acids. Germline values: CDR1 SGHVT, CDR2 SQSDAQ. The CDR3 loop is CASSLRDRGWETQYF. The CDR3 DNA reads as TGTGCCAGCAGCTTAAGGGACAGGGGTTGGGAGACCCAGTACTTC.

The chain recombines TRBV12-3 or TRBV12-4 with TRBJ1-1; 8 positions match TRBD1. The V gene end was trimmed by 7 bases and the J gene end by 3 bases; junction bases not matched to a gene: 4. The CDR3 spans 13 residues. The CDR3 bases are TGTGCCAGCAAGGACAGGGCTGACACTGAAGCTTTCTTT. Translation: CASKDRADTEAFF.

This clonotype was seen a few times. In nucleotides, the CDR3 is TGTGCCAGCAGCCAACGGAGGCCCGGGGAGCAGTACTTC. It is translated as CASSQRRPGEQYF. This chain connects TRBV14 to TRBJ2-7, with a possible D match to TRBD2 (5 bases). The CDR3 contains 13 residues. Trimming shortened V by 2 bases and J by 7 bases, and 12 bases separated the two germline ends. In germline, CDR1 is SGHDN, CDR2 FVKESK.

Of note for this clonotype: A read error is possible here, since a much larger clone lies one base away. The chain combines TRBV7-2 with TRBJ2-7; 15 bases fit TRBD2. This CDR3 has 18 amino acids. Germline loops: CDR1 SGHTA, CDR2 FQGNSA. The V segment lost 5 bases and the J segment 0 bases; nucleotides outside the gene matches: 8. The CDR3 loop is CASSDWTSGRESSYEQYF. Here the CDR3 DNA reads TGTGCCAGCAGCGACTGGACTAGCGGGAGGGAAAGCTCCTACGAGCAGTACTTC.

This chain connects TRBV2 to TRBJ2-5, with 7 bases fitting TRBD2. CDR3 length equals 12 residues. Germline values: CDR1 SNHLY, CDR2 FYNNEI. The V segment lost 10 bases and the J segment 4 bases; nucleotides outside the gene matches: 6. Here the CDR3 DNA reads TGTGCCACTCAAGGGAGGGGAGAGACCCAGTACTTC. Translation: CATQGRGETQYF.

This clonotype was counted many times. This sequence joins TRBV12-3 or TRBV12-4 and TRBJ2-2; D not resolved. V gave up 5 bases and J gave up 3 bases, with 10 bases separating them. This CDR3 is 14 amino acids long. The CDR3 region is CASSVEVYTGELFF. The CDR3 DNA sequence: TGTGCCAGCAGTGTGGAAGTGTACACCGGGGAGCTGTTTTTT.

This rearrangement joins TRBV27 to TRBJ1-2; D might be TRBD1 (6 bases). The CDR3 extends over 14 amino acids. V lost 3 bases, J lost 4 bases, and 12 bases lay in between. CDR1 and CDR2 from the germline V gene are MNHEY and SMNVEV (reference sequence). CDR3 sequence: CASSLGATGYGYTF. The CDR3 nucleotides read TGTGCCAGCAGTTTGGGGGCCACAGGCTATGGCTACACCTTC.

As to this clonotype: Sequence at one end of the junction differs from germline and may be a read error. The rearrangement uses TRBV7-9 and TRBJ1-2; 8 bases agree with TRBD1. There are 17 residues in the CDR3. Germline lookup yields CDR1 SEHNR and CDR2 FQNEAQ (reference sequence). CDR3 DNA: TGTGTCAGCAGCTTACGCCCAAACGGACAGGGCGACTATGGCTACACCTTC. Its translation: CVSSLRPNGQGDYGYTF.

This clonotype has a handful of counts. The genes are TRBV6-4 and TRBJ2-1; tentatively, D is TRBD2 (6 bases). Germline V gene lookup returns CDR1 MRHNA and CDR2 SNTAGT. This CDR3 is built from 13 residues. The V end lost 3 bases, the J end lost 10 bases, and 13 bases lay between the germline ends. The CDR3 DNA is TGTGCCAGCAGTGAAGTAGCGGTTAGAGAGCAGTTCTTC. Its protein is CASSEVAVREQFF.

This clonotype appeared a few times. The rearrangement links TRBV7-2 to TRBJ2-7; 7 nucleotides match TRBD2. Germline CDR1 is SGHTA and CDR2 is FQGNSA. The CDR3 is 12 amino acids. Trimming took 10 bases from V and 4 from J; bases not matched to a gene: 7. CDR3 sequence: CAIGGSSYEQYF. In nucleotides, the CDR3 is TGTGCCATCGGGGGGTCATCTTACGAGCAGTACTTC.

In this sample, this clonotype turned up a few times. CDR3 in DNA: TGCGCCAGCAGCCAATATCCAGGGCTCGGCGACAATGAGCAGTTCTTC. This encodes CASSQYPGLGDNEQFF. V and J are TRBV4-1 and TRBJ2-1, with D maybe TRBD1 (5 bases). Trimming stripped 2 bases from V and 5 bases from J, with 16 bases between. The CDR3 totals 16 residues. Germline lookup yields CDR1 MGHRA and CDR2 YSYEKL.

Points on this clonotype: A much larger clone sits a single nucleotide away, making a read error possible. The chain is built from TRBV7-2 and TRBJ2-3; 8 nucleotides agree with TRBD1. Germline CDR1 reads SGHTA; CDR2 reads FQGNSA. The V segment lost 2 bases and the J segment 5 bases; nucleotides outside the gene matches: 6. The CDR3 sequence is 15 residues long. The CDR3 DNA follows: TGTGCCAGCAGCTTACGGGACAGGACAATAGATACGCAGTATTTT. It yields the protein CASSLRDRTIDTQYF.

V gene TRBV19 combines with J gene TRBJ1-2, with D unresolved. This CDR3 spans 15 amino acids. V was shortened by 3 bases and J by 2 bases, with 13 bases between the two germline ends. Germline V gene lookup returns CDR1 LNHDA and CDR2 SQIVND (reference sequence). CDR3 in amino acids: CASSIGYSQNYGYTF. Here the CDR3 DNA reads TGTGCCAGTAGTATTGGGTACTCCCAAAACTATGGCTACACCTTC.